This T cell receptor (beta chain) was recovered during a study of regulatory T cells in long-lasting Graves disease. Germline values: CDR1 SEHNR, CDR2 FQNEAQ (reference sequence). CDR3 length equals 15 residues. In building TCR beta libraries, iRepertoire HTBI primers were used together with Arm-PCR of CDR3 regions. MiXCR, run by TCRdb on the multiplex PCR reads, gives a single entry per CDR3 protein. The sample has some 330,000 distinct CDR3 sequences, roughly 25% seen once. In the case of this clonotype: What it binds is unknown. Since a much larger clone is just one base distant, this may be a read error.

Study-wide results and limits: TRBV28, TRBJ1-2 and TRBJ2-5 were favored in persistent disease. Only peripheral blood was studied, not thyroid tissue.

Time point given: persistent/refractory GD, antithyroid drugs over 5 years with positive TRAb. Making the TCR library involved RNA that had been extracted from PBMCs. As a group, patients came from one endocrinology department in Xi'an, China. The gene calls are TRBV7-9 and TRBJ2-7; D is undetermined. Sequencing used peripheral blood mononuclear cells (PBMCs), obtained when the disease was refractory, from a patient treated with antithyroid drugs. The sequence derives from a middle-aged woman with Graves disease. CDR3 nucleotides: TGTGCCAGCGGCTTAGAAGGCGGAGCCTCCTACGAGCAGTACTTC. As protein: CASGLEGGASYEQYF.